Listed here are 30 T cell receptor beta chains from one sample, sequenced in a study of CD8 T cells in Susac syndrome. Reverse transcription of about 0.5 to 1 ug RNA was carried out with random hexamers. MiXCR, run by TCRdb on the immunoSEQ multiplex PCR reads, gives a single entry per CDR3 protein. This table holds some 300,000 distinct CDR3 sequences, about nine tenths found once. Sample: CD8+ T cells from PBMCs. The receptors shown here come from a human donor with multiple sclerosis.

The rearrangement uses TRBV9 and TRBJ1-5, with a possible D match to TRBD1 (5 bases). In germline, CDR1 is SGDLS, CDR2 YYNGEE. The CDR3 length is 14 residues. V shed 3 bases and J shed 9 bases, with 16 bases lying between them. The CDR3 here is CASSAGGAAWPQHF. CDR3 DNA sequence: TGTGCCAGCAGCGCCGGCGGGGCAGCGTGGCCCCAGCATTTT.

The table lists this clonotype with a count of one. The chain is built from TRBV7-9 and TRBJ2-7; a possible D gene is TRBD1 (8 bases). With 3 bases removed from V and 1 base from J, the gap between germline ends came to 13 bases. From germline, CDR1 is SEHNR and CDR2 FQNEAQ (reference sequence). The CDR3 has 15 amino acids. CDR3 region: CASSFGGDRSYEQYF. The CDR3 DNA sequence: TGTGCCAGCAGCTTTGGGGGGGACAGGTCCTACGAGCAGTACTTC.

The genes are TRBV7-9 and TRBJ2-1; 8 bases agree with TRBD2. Trimming removed 1 base from V and 7 bases from J; junction bases left unmatched: 6. The CDR3 has 15 residues. Germline V gene lookup returns CDR1 SEHNR and CDR2 FQNEAQ (reference sequence). Here the CDR3 DNA reads TGTGCCAGCAGCTTAGTACAGCGGGGGAGGAATGAGCAGTTCTTC. Protein sequence: CASSLVQRGRNEQFF. Full variable domain (outside the CDR3, taken from reference TRBV7-9 and TRBJ2-1): DTGVSQNPRHKITKRGQNVTFRCDPISEHNRLYWYRQTLGQGPEFLTYFQNEAQLEKSRLLSDRFSAERPKGSFSTLEIQRTEQGDSAMYLCASSLVQRGRNEQFFGPGTRLTVL.

V usage is TRBV7-6 and J usage is TRBJ2-5; TRBD2 matches 9 bases. Germline V gives CDR1 SGHVS, CDR2 FNYEAQ. V trimming: 4 bases; J trimming: 7 bases; junction bases outside the gene matches: 13. The CDR3 covers 16 residues. Here the CDR3 DNA reads TGTGCCAGCAGCTCCATTAGCGGGGGCCAGAGGGGGACCCAGTACTTC. Its protein product is CASSSISGGQRGTQYF.

V is TRBV29-1 and J is TRBJ2-7; D tentatively fits TRBD1 or TRBD2 (6 bases each). From germline, CDR1 is SQVTM and CDR2 ANQGSEA. The CDR3 is 14 residues long. Trimming removed 4 bases from V and 4 bases from J, with 17 bases in between. CDR3 amino acids: CSVGWGASSYEQYF. The CDR3 DNA follows: TGCAGCGTTGGCTGGGGGGCTAGCAGTTACGAGCAGTACTTC.

CDR3 in amino acids: CASRRLAGMDYEQYF. CDR3 in DNA: TGTGCCAGCAGGCGACTAGCGGGAATGGACTACGAGCAGTACTTC. The V and J genes are TRBV7-8 and TRBJ2-7; 11 nucleotides line up with TRBD2. The CDR3 totals 15 residues. V gave up 6 bases and J gave up 3 bases; unmatched junction bases: 7. Per germline, CDR1 SGHVS and CDR2 FQNEAQ. Together with reference TRBV7-8 and TRBJ2-7, the CDR3 gives the full variable domain: GAGVSQSPRYKVAKRGQDVALRCDPISGHVSLFWYQQALGQGPEFLTYFQNEAQLDKSGLPSDRFFAERPEGSVSTLKIQRTQQEDSAVYLCASRRLAGMDYEQYFGPGTRLTVT.

The J gene is TRBJ2-7, the V gene TRBV4-2, with a possible D match to TRBD2 (5 bases). Germline V gene sequence: CDR1 LGHNA, CDR2 YNFKEQ. Trimming removed 0 bases from V and 2 bases from J, with 11 bases in between. The CDR3 extends over 15 amino acids. For the CDR3, the DNA is TGTGCCAGCAGCCAAGAAGGATCAGCGGCCTACGAGCAGTACTTC. Its translation is CASSQEGSAAYEQYF.

This clonotype was seen more than once but under ten times. The CDR3 DNA is TGTGCCAGCAGCTTAAATGGGTGGACTGAAGCTTTCTTT. This encodes CASSLNGWTEAFF. This rearrangement joins TRBV7-6 to TRBJ1-1; D gene unclear. Germline-derived CDR1 and CDR2 are SGHVS and FNYEAQ. V shed 2 bases and J shed 5 bases, with 9 bases lying between them. The CDR3 covers 13 residues.

The chain links TRBV6-5 to TRBJ2-3; no clear D. The CDR3 contains 15 residues. Trimming took off 5 bases at V and 4 bases at J, with 16 bases between the two ends. The germline gives CDR1 MNHEY, CDR2 SVGAGI. The CDR3 is CASSTLRMRPDTQYF. The CDR3 region has the DNA TGTGCCAGCAGTACCCTCCGCATGAGACCAGATACGCAGTATTTT.

The V and J genes are TRBV7-9 and TRBJ2-5; D gene unclear. This CDR3 comprises 14 residues. In germline, CDR1 is SEHNR, CDR2 FQNEAQ (reference sequence). The V end lost 3 bases, the J end lost 6 bases, and 14 bases lay between the germline ends. CDR3: CASSFPDTKKTQYF. CDR3 DNA: TGTGCCAGCAGCTTCCCAGACACGAAAAAGACCCAGTACTTC.

This clonotype occurred a few times. The chain carries TRBV9 and TRBJ2-5, with 7 bases lining up with TRBD2. Germline V lookup: CDR1 SGDLS, CDR2 YYNGEE. The CDR3 has 14 amino acids. Trimming took 0 bases from V and 4 from J; bases not matched to a gene: 3. The CDR3 reads CASSVAGGGETQYF. DNA for the CDR3: TGTGCCAGCAGCGTAGCTGGGGGGGGAGAGACCCAGTACTTC. The full variable domain, completed using reference TRBV9 and TRBJ2-5, is DSGVTQTPKHLITATGQRVTLRCSPRSGDLSVYWYQQSLDQGLQFLIQYYNGEERAKGNILERFSAQQFPDLHSELNLSSLELGDSALYFCASSVAGGGETQYFGPGTRLLVL.

J is TRBJ2-2 and V is TRBV15; the D is unclear. The CDR3 extends over 11 amino acids. V gave up 4 bases and J gave up 6 bases, with 3 bases separating them. CDR1 LNHNV and CDR2 YYDKDF come from the germline V gene (reference sequence). CDR3 sequence (DNA): TGTGCCACCAGCAAAGCCGGGGAGCTGTTTTTT. Protein: CATSKAGELFF.

This chain joins TRBV20-1 and TRBJ1-2; TRBD1 is a possible D gene (6 bases). Trimming stripped 6 bases from V and 6 bases from J, with 23 bases between. The CDR3 extends over 15 amino acids. Looked up from germline, CDR1 is DFQATT and CDR2 is SNEGSKA (reference sequence). The CDR3 spells CSARSEPDRLNGYTF. CDR3 DNA sequence: TGCAGTGCCAGATCGGAACCTGACAGGCTAAATGGCTACACCTTC.

The chain carries TRBV20-1 and TRBJ1-4; the D gene is possibly TRBD1 (6 bases). Germline V lookup: CDR1 DFQATT, CDR2 SNEGSKA (reference sequence). CDR3 length: 15 residues. V lost 6 bases to trimming and J lost 0 bases, with 14 bases between them. CDR3 coding DNA: TGCAGTGCCCCGGGACACCTTGCAACTAATGAAAAACTGTTTTTT. This sequence encodes CSAPGHLATNEKLFF.

The V gene is TRBV12-3 or TRBV12-4, the J gene TRBJ2-1; TRBD2 is a possible D gene (6 bases). The V gene lost 5 bases and the J gene lost 5 bases, with 13 bases spanning the gap. CDR3 size: 14 residues. The chain's CDR3 is CASSPGTPNNEQFF. CDR3 in DNA: TGTGCCAGCAGTCCCGGGACTCCCAACAATGAGCAGTTCTTC.

The V call is TRBV19, the J call TRBJ2-1; D gene unclear. V lost 5 bases and J 10 bases, leaving 21 bases between the germline ends. CDR1 LNHDA and CDR2 SQIVND come from the germline V gene (reference sequence). This CDR3 has 15 amino acids. The CDR3 sequence is CASSGVPGPRQEQFF. The DNA of the CDR3 is TGTGCCAGTAGTGGGGTCCCCGGGCCCCGGCAGGAGCAGTTCTTC.

This clonotype was counted once. The chain joins TRBV9 to TRBJ2-7; 8 bases line up with TRBD1. Germline V gene sequence: CDR1 SGDLS, CDR2 YYNGEE. V dropped 3 bases and J dropped 3; count of bases not matched to a gene: 8. The CDR3 spans 15 residues. CDR3 DNA sequence: TGTGCCAGCAGCGCAGGGGGCTCAAGTAGCTACGAGCAGTACTTC. It is translated as CASSAGGSSSYEQYF.

The chain couples TRBV27 to TRBJ2-3; TRBD1 agrees at 7 bases. V shed 8 bases and J 2 bases; nucleotides not matched to a gene: 7. CDR3 length: 14 residues. Germline V gives CDR1 MNHEY, CDR2 SMNVEV (reference sequence). This chain's CDR3 is CASRTGSPTDTQYF. In DNA, the CDR3 is TGTGCCAGCCGGACAGGTTCACCCACAGATACGCAGTATTTT.

This chain joins TRBV5-1 and TRBJ1-1; D ambiguous. Germline assignment: CDR1 SGHRS and CDR2 YFSETQ. Trimming cost V 4 bases and J 7 bases, with 14 bases left between them. The CDR3 consists of 13 residues. The CDR3: CASSPLPSDEAFF. The CDR3 DNA reads as TGCGCCAGCAGCCCCCTTCCGTCAGATGAAGCTTTCTTT. Variable domain in full (rest from reference TRBV5-1 and TRBJ1-1): KAGVTQTPRYLIKTRGQQVTLSCSPISGHRSVSWYQQTPGQGLQFLFEYFSETQRNKGNFPGRFSGRQFSNSRSEMNVSTLELGDSALYLCASSPLPSDEAFFGQGTRLTVV.

The chain recombines TRBV6-6 with TRBJ2-1; the D is unclear. Trimming shortened V by 5 bases and J by 0 bases, and 8 bases separated the two germline ends. CDR3 length: 14 residues. CDR1 and CDR2 (germline): MNHNY, SVGAGI (reference sequence). CDR3 in amino acids: CASSRSSSYNEQFF. The CDR3, as DNA: TGTGCCAGCAGTCGGTCTAGCTCCTACAATGAGCAGTTCTTC.

This rearrangement joins TRBV10-3 to TRBJ2-3; no reliable D call. The CDR3 loop spans 15 amino acids. V lost 7 bases, J lost 0 bases, and 14 bases lay in between. Germline V CDR1 and CDR2: ENHRY, SYGVKD. CDR3 residues: CAIKTEGPSTDTQYF. The CDR3 DNA reads as TGTGCCATCAAAACTGAAGGGCCAAGCACAGATACGCAGTATTTT.

The J gene is TRBJ1-1, the V gene TRBV25-1; D possibly corresponds to TRBD1 (6 bases). The CDR3 covers 14 residues. V lost 3 bases and J lost 0, with 8 bases in between. Germline V gives CDR1 MGHDK, CDR2 SYGVNS. The CDR3 region is CASSDGQMNTEAFF. The CDR3 DNA follows: TGTGCCAGCAGTGATGGACAGATGAACACTGAAGCTTTCTTT.

The CDR3 nucleotides are TGTGCCAGCAGCTTAGCACTAGCGGGAGCGGAAGATACGCAGTATTTT. This codes for CASSLALAGAEDTQYF. This sequence joins TRBV7-6 and TRBJ2-3; TRBD2 aligns across 11 bases. Germline V CDR1 and CDR2: SGHVS, FNYEAQ. The CDR3 runs to 16 residues. The junction had 4 bases not matched to a gene; V was cut back by 0 bases and J by 5 bases. The entire variable domain, with the rest obtained from reference TRBV7-6 and TRBJ2-3, is as follows: GAGVSQSPRYKVTKRGQDVALRCDPISGHVSLYWYRQALGQGPEFLTYFNYEAQQDKSGLPNDRFSAERPEGSISTLTIQRTEQRDSAMYRCASSLALAGAEDTQYFGPGTRLTVL.

This chain links TRBV4-2 with TRBJ2-7, with no clear D. CDR1 and CDR2 (germline): LGHNA, YNFKEQ. V lost 0 bases and J lost 2, with 8 bases in between. The length of the CDR3 is 14 residues. In nucleotides, the CDR3 is TGTGCCAGCAGCCAAGACACCCCAGCCTACGAGCAGTACTTC. Its translation is CASSQDTPAYEQYF.

The chain has TRBV5-1 and TRBJ1-2, with a possible D match to TRBD1 (5 bases). CDR3 size: 14 residues. V was clipped by 4 bases and J by 4 bases, with 14 bases between them. Germline assignment: CDR1 SGHRS and CDR2 YFSETQ. CDR3 in DNA: TGCGCCAGCAGCACAAGACAGCGCCGCTATGGCTACACCTTC. It is translated as CASSTRQRRYGYTF.

The chain combines TRBV10-3 with TRBJ1-6; 7 bases map to TRBD1. CDR1 ENHRY and CDR2 SYGVKD come from the germline V gene. The CDR3 is made up of 14 amino acids. The V segment lost 6 bases and the J segment 7 bases; nucleotides outside the gene matches: 6. Written as DNA, the CDR3 is TGTGCCATCAGGAGGGGACAGTTAAATTCACCCCTCCACTTT. Encoded protein: CAIRRGQLNSPLHF.

The J gene is TRBJ2-7, the V gene TRBV19, with TRBD2 as a possible D gene (5 bases). V was cut by 6 bases and J by 5 bases, with 14 bases left in between. Per germline, CDR1 LNHDA and CDR2 SQIVND (reference sequence). The CDR3 has 13 residues. CDR3 DNA: TGTGCCAGTAGCCCGACTACGCCGCACGAGCAGTACTTC. Protein sequence: CASSPTTPHEQYF.

The J gene is TRBJ2-1, the V gene TRBV6-2 or TRBV6-3; TRBD2 might be the D (6 bases). V dropped 4 bases and J dropped 10 bases, with 14 bases sitting between them. Germline V gene lookup returns CDR1 MNHEY and CDR2 SVGEGT. This CDR3 region has 13 residues. CDR3 loop: CASSFLGGEEQFF. In DNA form, the CDR3 reads TGTGCCAGCAGTTTTTTGGGAGGAGAGGAGCAGTTCTTC.

In this sample, this clonotype turned up once. This clone may be a read error of a much larger clone one base away. The rearrangement joins TRBV13 to TRBJ2-7; D may be TRBD1 (6 bases). The CDR3 consists of 13 residues. From germline, CDR1 is PRHDT and CDR2 FYEKMQ (reference sequence). V lost 5 bases and J 3 bases, leaving 11 bases between the germline ends. In nucleotides, the CDR3 is TGTGCCAGCAGCCCCGAACAGGGCTACGAGCAGTACTTC. Amino acids: CASSPEQGYEQYF.

This chain connects TRBV28 to TRBJ2-1; tentative D call: TRBD2 (5 bases). The length of the CDR3 is 16 residues. Germline lookup yields CDR1 MDHEN and CDR2 SYDVKM. V lost 3 bases, J lost 5 bases, and 17 bases lay in between. The CDR3, as DNA: TGTGCCAGCAGTTTCTCGTTGGCTAGCAGAGACAATGAGCAGTTCTTC. Its translation: CASSFSLASRDNEQFF. The complete variable domain, with remaining parts taken from reference TRBV28 and TRBJ2-1, reads DVKVTQSSRYLVKRTGEKVFLECVQDMDHENMFWYRQDPGLGLRLIYFSYDVKMKEKGDIPEGYSVSREKKERFSLILESASTNQTSMYLCASSFSLASRDNEQFFGPGTRLTVL.